The 26 T cell receptor beta chains presented below share a single source sample, sequenced in a study of technical replicates of blood from a few donors. TCRdb's copy holds only in-frame clones and misses some; the assay was immunoSEQ multiplex PCR. The sample yields about 88,000 clones, around 94% seen once. The sample taken for sequencing was T cells isolated from PBMCs. The receptors stem from a human donor in good health.

The rearrangement joins TRBV6-6 to TRBJ2-7; 7 bases line up with TRBD1. The V and J ends lost 4 bases and 0 bases, in that order; junction bases with no gene match: 6. The germline gives CDR1 MNHNY, CDR2 SVGAGI (reference sequence). The CDR3 covers 15 residues. The CDR3 region is CASSFTGTVSYEQYF. CDR3 nucleotides: TGTGCCAGCAGTTTCACCGGGACAGTCTCCTACGAGCAGTACTTC.

V and J are TRBV5-1 and TRBJ2-1; TRBD1 aligns across 9 bases. J gave up 5 bases and V 1 base, and 7 bases lay outside the gene matches. Per the germline V gene, CDR1 is SGHRS and CDR2 is YFSETQ. The CDR3 sequence is 16 residues long. The CDR3 DNA sequence: TGCGCCAGCAGCTTGTTGGAGGGACAGGGAGACAATGAGCAGTTCTTC. Its translation is CASSLLEGQGDNEQFF.

The genes are TRBV28 and TRBJ2-5; the match to TRBD2 covers 9 bases. The length of the CDR3 is 14 residues. Per the germline V gene, CDR1 is MDHEN and CDR2 is SYDVKM. V lost 5 bases, J lost 5 bases, and 6 bases stayed unmatched. This CDR3 is CASSRTSGWETQYF. DNA of the CDR3: TGTGCCAGCAGTCGTACTAGCGGGTGGGAGACCCAGTACTTC.

V and J are TRBV30 and TRBJ2-7, with 9 bases lining up with TRBD1. V shed 0 bases, J shed 3 bases, and the junction held 9 bases outside the gene matches. The CDR3 covers 16 residues. Germline lookup yields CDR1 GTSNPN and CDR2 SVGIG (reference sequence). The CDR3 coding sequence is TGTGCCTGGAGTGTACTGTTGAGGACAGGGGACTACGAGCAGTACTTC. Residues: CAWSVLLRTGDYEQYF.

The rearrangement links TRBV6-1 to TRBJ2-7, with 7 nucleotides matching TRBD2. Germline V gene lookup returns CDR1 MNHNS and CDR2 SASEGT. V shed 7 bases and J 3 bases; nucleotides not matched to a gene: 12. The CDR3 covers 15 residues. CDR3 region: CASILASGAYYEQYF. CDR3 sequence (DNA): TGTGCCAGCATCTTGGCTAGCGGAGCTTACTACGAGCAGTACTTC.

This clone was observed once. The chain employs TRBV19 and TRBJ2-7; D gene unclear. CDR3 length: 14 residues. The ends were cut back, 4 bases at V and 3 bases at J, with 13 bases in the middle. Germline CDR1 is LNHDA and CDR2 is SQIVND (reference sequence). CDR3 amino acids: CASSTDLGLYEQYF. The CDR3 nucleotides are TGTGCCAGTAGTACTGACCTTGGGCTCTACGAGCAGTACTTC.

The rearrangement uses TRBV11-3 and TRBJ2-4, with 9 bases lining up with TRBD1. V gave up 4 bases and J gave up 5 bases; unmatched junction bases: 0. CDR1 is SGHNT, CDR2 YENEEA, per germline. This CDR3 has 13 amino acids. The CDR3 is CASSYRGQNIQYF. In DNA form, the CDR3 reads TGTGCCAGCAGCTACAGGGGGCAAAACATTCAGTACTTC.

The V and J genes are TRBV29-1 and TRBJ2-7, with 7 positions matching TRBD2. V was pared by 4 bases and J by 1 base, with 10 bases of the junction left unmatched. Per germline, CDR1 SQVTM and CDR2 ANQGSEA. The CDR3 is made up of 15 amino acids. The CDR3 reads CSVAGVSGDSYEQYF. The CDR3, as DNA: TGCAGCGTTGCGGGGGTAAGCGGGGATTCCTACGAGCAGTACTTC.

The rearrangement uses TRBV6-5 and TRBJ2-1; TRBD2 matches 10 bases. After removal of 10 bases from V and 7 bases from J, the junction contained 7 bases not matched to a gene. Germline V gives CDR1 MNHEY, CDR2 SVGAGI. This CDR3 spans 13 amino acids. The CDR3 DNA sequence: TGTGCCACAGGGCTAGCGGGAGTTAATGAGCAGTTCTTC. Translated, it gives CATGLAGVNEQFF.

This clone was observed a handful of times. The chain uses TRBV5-4 and TRBJ1-2; D remains ambiguous. The CDR3 is made up of 13 amino acids. The germline V and J ends were trimmed by 0 bases and 0 bases, with 3 bases remaining between them. Germline V lookup: CDR1 SGHNT, CDR2 YYREEE (reference sequence). CDR3 loop: CASSLGANYGYTF. DNA of the CDR3: TGTGCCAGCAGCTTGGGAGCTAACTATGGCTACACCTTC.

The chain joins TRBV12-5 to TRBJ2-2, with TRBD1 matching 9 bases. The CDR3 covers 18 residues. With V trimmed by 9 bases and J by 0 bases, 14 bases remained unmatched. CDR1 and CDR2 (germline): LGHNT, FRNRAP. The CDR3 reads CASLRGTGGSANTGELFF. The CDR3 DNA sequence: TGTGCTAGCCTTAGAGGAACAGGGGGCAGCGCGAACACCGGGGAGCTGTTTTTT.

The rearrangement links TRBV9 to TRBJ2-1; D call uncertain. V was trimmed by 3 bases and J by 8 bases, leaving 9 bases between them. CDR3 length equals 12 residues. Looked up from germline, CDR1 is SGDLS and CDR2 is YYNGEE. As DNA, the CDR3 is TGTGCCAGCAGCGGAAATGCGGATGAGCAGTTCTTC. It yields the protein CASSGNADEQFF.

The CDR3 nucleotides read TGTGCCAGCAGTGAAAGATGGGCTACCTCTGGAAACACCATATATTTT. Its translation: CASSERWATSGNTIYF. The chain uses TRBV6-1 and TRBJ1-3; no definite D call. The CDR3 is 16 amino acids. With 2 bases removed from V and 0 bases from J, the gap between germline ends came to 11 bases. Germline-derived CDR1 and CDR2 are MNHNS and SASEGT.

For the CDR3, the DNA is TGTGCCTGGAGGGACAGGGCCGTTGGAAACACCATATATTTT. It encodes CAWRDRAVGNTIYF. This chain uses TRBV30 with TRBJ1-3; 8 bases are shared with TRBD1. The CDR3 totals 14 residues. Germline V lookup: CDR1 GTSNPN, CDR2 SVGIG (reference sequence). J gave up 3 bases and V 3 bases, and 4 bases lay outside the gene matches.

The V and J genes are TRBV4-2 and TRBJ2-4; 8 nucleotides match TRBD2. The V gene end was trimmed by 4 bases and the J gene end by 9 bases; junction bases not matched to a gene: 8. CDR3 length: 14 amino acids. Germline CDR1 is LGHNA and CDR2 is YNFKEQ. CDR3 sequence: CASSPAGANGIQYF. The CDR3 coding sequence is TGTGCCAGCAGCCCAGCGGGAGCGAATGGCATTCAGTACTTC.

The rearrangement uses TRBV5-6 and TRBJ2-7; D is undetermined. V was pared by 0 bases and J by 3 bases, with 4 bases between. This CDR3 spans 12 amino acids. The germline V gene has CDR1 SGHDT and CDR2 YYEEEE. The DNA of the CDR3 is TGTGCCAGCAGCTTGGGCGGCTACGAGCAGTACTTC. This sequence encodes CASSLGGYEQYF.

The chain is built from TRBV6-1 and TRBJ1-1; D is unclear. Deletions cut 7 bases from V and 5 bases from J, with 17 bases between. In germline, CDR1 is MNHNS, CDR2 SASEGT. This CDR3 comprises 14 residues. The CDR3 DNA sequence: TGTGCCAGCACCATAGAGGCGAGCCTGACTGAAGCTTTCTTT. Translating gives CASTIEASLTEAFF.

V gene TRBV5-4 combines with J gene TRBJ2-6; a possible D gene is TRBD1 (5 bases). Looked up from germline, CDR1 is SGHNT and CDR2 is YYREEE (reference sequence). The CDR3 contains 14 residues. Between the trimmed V and J ends, which lost 5 bases and 3 bases, there was a span of 9 bases. This CDR3 is CASRQEFGANVLTF. The CDR3 DNA reads as TGTGCCAGCAGACAGGAATTTGGGGCCAACGTCCTGACTTTC.

The chain joins TRBV4-1 to TRBJ1-1; weak D call: TRBD1 (6 bases). This CDR3 comprises 15 residues. V dropped 2 bases and J dropped 4 bases, with 14 bases sitting between them. Germline V lookup: CDR1 MGHRA, CDR2 YSYEKL. The DNA for the CDR3 is TGCGCCAGCAGCCAACATACAGGGTCGGGCACTGAAGCTTTCTTT. The encoded protein is CASSQHTGSGTEAFF.

This clone is a singleton in its sample. J is TRBJ2-3 and V is TRBV10-3; 8 nucleotides align to TRBD2. The junction had 9 bases not matched to a gene; V was cut back by 2 bases and J by 2 bases. The CDR3 length is 17 residues. The V gene's germline CDR1 is ENHRY and CDR2 SYGVKD. In DNA form, the CDR3 reads TGTGCCATCAGTGAGGGCGGGGGGTCCCCCCTCACAGATACGCAGTATTTT. Amino acids: CAISEGGGSPLTDTQYF.

The V call is TRBV4-1, the J call TRBJ2-5, with TRBD2 matching 8 bases. The CDR3 loop spans 18 amino acids. V shed 0 bases, J shed 1 base, and the junction held 10 bases outside the gene matches. CDR1 is MGHRA and CDR2 is YSYEKL in the germline V gene. CDR3 DNA sequence: TGCGCCAGCAGCCAAGAAGGAGCGGGAGCGGCTCCCCAAGAGACCCAGTACTTC. The encoded protein is CASSQEGAGAAPQETQYF.

The gene calls are TRBV29-1 and TRBJ1-2; 7 bases match TRBD1. V was clipped by 4 bases and J by 5 bases; unmatched bases: 7. Germline-derived CDR1 and CDR2 are SQVTM and ANQGSEA. This CDR3 contains 13 residues. For the CDR3, the DNA is TGCAGCGTTGCCGGGACAGAGACTTATGGCTACACCTTC. It specifies CSVAGTETYGYTF.

The chain uses TRBV30 and TRBJ1-2; D is unclear. CDR3 length equals 15 residues. In germline, CDR1 is GTSNPN, CDR2 SVGIG (reference sequence). V was shortened by 0 bases and J by 5 bases, with 16 bases between the two germline ends. In DNA form, the CDR3 reads TGTGCCTGGAGTGTATCTCGTCGGGTTTCATATGGCTACACCTTC. This sequence encodes CAWSVSRRVSYGYTF.

The rearrangement uses TRBV13 and TRBJ1-2, with TRBD1 matching 8 bases. The CDR3 is 17 residues long. Per germline, CDR1 PRHDT and CDR2 FYEKMQ (reference sequence). Trimming took 1 base from V and 3 from J; bases not matched to a gene: 10. Written as DNA, the CDR3 is TGTGCCAGCAGCTTAGCGCCAGGGGGCGCAGTTGACTATGGCTACACCTTC. Encoded protein: CASSLAPGGAVDYGYTF.

This clone has a single count. This chain connects TRBV9 to TRBJ1-4, with TRBD1 identical over 8 bases. Per germline, CDR1 SGDLS and CDR2 YYNGEE. This CDR3 region has 16 residues. Trimming cost V 4 bases and J 8 bases; bases outside gene matches: 13. The CDR3 here is CASSSDRGLSSEKLFF. The CDR3 region has the DNA TGTGCCAGCAGCTCCGACAGGGGACTTTCAAGCGAAAAACTGTTTTTT.

This sequence joins TRBV11-3 and TRBJ2-1; a possible D gene is TRBD2 (7 bases). In germline, CDR1 is SGHNT, CDR2 YENEEA. V was clipped by 5 bases and J by 5 bases, with 19 bases between them. CDR3 size: 16 residues. CDR3 sequence reads: CASSDRWLAVNNEQFF. The CDR3, as DNA: TGTGCCAGCAGCGACAGGTGGCTAGCGGTTAACAATGAGCAGTTCTTC.